This T cell receptor beta chain stems from a study of shared clonotypes between healthy human individuals. This clone was counted a single time. The ends were cut back, 4 bases at V and 6 bases at J, with 16 bases in the middle. This CDR3 comprises 15 residues. The V gene's germline CDR1 is SGHDN and CDR2 FVKESK. Only in-frame clones appear in the TCRdb table, and some are missing; sequencing was by immunoSEQ multiplex PCR. This sample has under 1,100,000 clones, with approximately 80% found just once. Sequencing was done on a sample of memory CD4+ T cells from PBMCs. The sample's subset: CD45RA-negative fraction. The TCR originated in a man between 18 and 29 years old in good health. Some clones in this sample may be carry-over from other donors' samples. The chain joins TRBV14 to TRBJ1-5; tentatively, D is TRBD1 (6 bases). The CDR3 nucleotides read TGTGCCAGCAGCCCCCTGGGCGGGGGGCCTCAGCCCCAGCATTTT. Residues: CASSPLGGGPQPQHF.